This T cell receptor beta chain was obtained from a study of T cell repertoires in cytomegalovirus infection. Study-level results: Across the ex vivo response, the dominant clonotypes were HLA-C-restricted CMV-specific TCR beta clonotypes. Cumulative frequency of public TCR beta families picked out carriers of CMV plus the relevant HLA.

CDR1 and CDR2 from the germline V gene are KGHDR and SFDVKD. This CDR3 is built from 14 residues. Trimming took 5 bases from V and 1 from J, leaving 10 bases between them. MiXCR, applied by TCRdb to the reads, yields one record per CDR3 protein. Of approximately 770,000 distinct CDR3 sequences listed, almost 30% are singletons. About this clonotype: The antigen remains undetermined.

This TCR came from a human donor in good health (CMV status not recorded). Some clones in this sample may be carry-over from other donors' samples. The sample consisted of cultured CD8+ T cells from PBMCs, taken from culture after CMV antigen stimulation. The rearrangement links TRBV24-1 to TRBJ1-2, with no clear D. The CDR3 reads CATSGAENNYGYTF. The CDR3 DNA is TGTGCCACCAGTGGGGCAGAGAATAACTATGGCTACACCTTC.